One and the same sample provided the 23 T cell receptor beta chains below, sequenced in a study of blood T cell repertoires in COVID-19. Only in-frame clones appear in the TCRdb table, and some are missing; sequencing was by immunoSEQ multiplex PCR. Among 310,000 or so clones listed, over 80% were seen once. The sample was PBMCs or T cells enriched from blood (not recorded which). Source of these receptors: a woman aged 18-29 years who had recovered from COVID-19.

V and J are TRBV9 and TRBJ1-1, with a possible D match to TRBD1 (5 bases). Trimming stripped 4 bases from V and 3 bases from J, with 16 bases between. In germline, CDR1 is SGDLS, CDR2 YYNGEE. The CDR3 contains 15 residues. The CDR3 here is CASSPQVGLDTEAFF. CDR3 coding DNA: TGTGCCAGCAGCCCACAGGTGGGGCTGGACACTGAAGCTTTCTTT.

This chain joins TRBV19 and TRBJ1-5, with TRBD1 matching 7 bases. The V and J ends lost 3 bases and 5 bases, in that order; junction bases with no gene match: 7. Germline CDR1 and CDR2: LNHDA and SQIVND (reference sequence). The CDR3 is 15 amino acids. DNA of the CDR3: TGTGCCAGTAGTATTGGGGTGACAGGGCATCAGCCCCAGCATTTT. Translation: CASSIGVTGHQPQHF.

The chain uses TRBV10-3 and TRBJ1-5; weak D call: TRBD1 (6 bases). Germline V gene data show CDR1 as ENHRY and CDR2 as SYGVKD. CDR3 size: 16 residues. Trimming pared 0 bases from V and 1 base from J, leaving 10 bases between. The CDR3 protein is CAISESGHQSNQPQHF. In DNA, the CDR3 is TGTGCCATCAGTGAGTCGGGACATCAGAGCAATCAGCCCCAGCATTTT.

The chain is built from TRBV2 and TRBJ2-2; no reliable D call. This CDR3 has 16 amino acids. CDR1 and CDR2 (germline): SNHLY, FYNNEI. V was pared by 0 bases and J by 9 bases, with 17 bases between. CDR3 loop: CASSEAFGLRSWELFF. In DNA, the CDR3 is TGTGCCAGCAGTGAAGCCTTCGGGTTAAGGAGTTGGGAGCTGTTTTTT.

This rearrangement joins TRBV10-3 to TRBJ2-7, with 10 nucleotides matching TRBD2. The length of the CDR3 is 15 residues. In germline, CDR1 is ENHRY, CDR2 SYGVKD. The J segment lost 4 bases and the V segment lost 2 bases, leaving 5 bases of the junction unmatched. For the CDR3, the DNA is TGTGCCATCAGTGAGGCTAGCGGGAGTAGGTACGAGCAGTACTTC. Its translation: CAISEASGSRYEQYF.

This clone was seen ten or more times. The chain employs TRBV7-9 and TRBJ2-2; D perhaps matches TRBD1 (6 bases). The CDR3 totals 14 residues. In germline, CDR1 is SEHNR, CDR2 FQNEAQ (reference sequence). V was cut by 3 bases and J by 6 bases, with 11 bases left in between. CDR3 bases: TGTGCCAGCAGCTTTTATGAGGGGGCCGGGGAGCTGTTTTTT. Its translation is CASSFYEGAGELFF. The full variable domain, in which reference TRBV7-9 and TRBJ2-2 provide the parts outside the CDR3, is DTGVSQNPRHKITKRGQNVTFRCDPISEHNRLYWYRQTLGQGPEFLTYFQNEAQLEKSRLLSDRFSAERPKGSFSTLEIQRTEQGDSAMYLCASSFYEGAGELFFGEGSRLTVL.

The chain couples TRBV7-2 to TRBJ2-7, with D possibly being TRBD2 (6 bases). The CDR3 totals 16 residues. CDR1 SGHTA and CDR2 FQGNSA come from the germline V gene. The V end was cut by 3 bases, the J end by 5 bases, with 20 bases between. CDR3 DNA: TGTGCCAGCAGCTTCCGCCGCGGTGTGGGGGGAAACGAGCAGTACTTC. Its protein is CASSFRRGVGGNEQYF.

This clone was recorded a few times. The gene calls are TRBV29-1 and TRBJ1-5, with 10 bases that match TRBD1. This CDR3 spans 13 amino acids. The V segment lost 6 bases and the J segment 5 bases; nucleotides outside the gene matches: 4. The V gene's germline CDR1 is SQVTM and CDR2 ANQGSEA. For the CDR3, the DNA is TGCAGCGTGTCGGACAGGGGGGATCAGCCCCAGCATTTT. Encoded protein: CSVSDRGDQPQHF.

This sequence joins TRBV5-6 and TRBJ2-3; D uncertain. This CDR3 spans 15 amino acids. With 4 bases removed from V and 2 bases from J, the gap between germline ends came to 14 bases. The germline V gene encodes CDR1 SGHDT and CDR2 YYEEEE. CDR3 sequence (DNA): TGTGCCAGCAGCCCATGGGCCCAGACCACAGATACGCAGTATTTT. Protein product: CASSPWAQTTDTQYF.

The CDR3 reads CASSVGQGSQETQYF. The DNA of the CDR3 is TGTGCCAGCAGCGTAGGACAGGGCTCACAAGAGACCCAGTACTTC. V is TRBV9 and J is TRBJ2-5, with 7 bases that match TRBD1. V shed 0 bases and J 2 bases; nucleotides not matched to a gene: 4. CDR3 size: 15 residues. Germline values: CDR1 SGDLS, CDR2 YYNGEE.

The V gene is TRBV6-5, the J gene TRBJ2-7; D possibly corresponds to TRBD2 (5 bases). Between the trimmed V and J ends, which lost 3 bases and 0 bases, there was a span of 9 bases. Germline-derived CDR1 and CDR2 are MNHEY and SVGAGI. The CDR3 covers 14 residues. As DNA, the CDR3 is TGTGCCAGCAGTTATCGGGAAGCCTCCTACGAGCAGTACTTC. This sequence encodes CASSYREASYEQYF.

V is TRBV4-1 and J is TRBJ2-1, with 13 positions matching TRBD2. CDR1 and CDR2 from the germline V gene are MGHRA and YSYEKL. The CDR3 runs to 17 residues. With 2 bases clipped from V and 3 bases from J, the junction kept 4 bases outside the gene matches. The CDR3: CASSQLTSGRNYNEQFF. The CDR3 nucleotides are TGCGCCAGCAGCCAATTGACTAGCGGGAGGAACTACAATGAGCAGTTCTTC.

The chain has TRBV11-2 and TRBJ1-6; tentative D call: TRBD1 (5 bases). The germline gives CDR1 SGHAT, CDR2 FQNNGV. This CDR3 region has 15 residues. V was pared by 5 bases and J by 7 bases, with 15 bases between. The CDR3 nucleotides are TGTGCCAGCAGCGACACAGGTCTTTTCAATTCACCCCTCCACTTT. This codes for CASSDTGLFNSPLHF.

V usage is TRBV15 and J usage is TRBJ2-6; D is perhaps TRBD1 (5 bases). CDR1 and CDR2 from the germline V gene are LNHNV and YYDKDF (reference sequence). V lost 5 bases and J lost 2, with 13 bases in between. The CDR3 sequence is 16 residues long. CDR3 in DNA: TGTGCCACCAGCGCCCGATCAGGGACTGGGGCCAACGTCCTGACTTTC. Translated, it gives CATSARSGTGANVLTF.

The CDR3 loop reads CSVEPRRSPYDRIYGYTF. The CDR3 nucleotides are TGCAGCGTTGAACCGAGGAGAAGTCCCTATGATCGGATATATGGCTACACCTTC. The chain combines TRBV29-1 with TRBJ1-2, with D unclear. From germline, CDR1 is SQVTM and CDR2 ANQGSEA. The CDR3 covers 18 residues. With 2 bases removed from V and 5 bases from J, the gap between germline ends came to 27 bases. Variable domain in full (rest from reference TRBV29-1 and TRBJ1-2): SAVISQKPSRDICQRGTSLTIQCQVDSQVTMMFWYRQQPGQSLTLIATANQGSEATYESGFVIDKFPISRPNLTFSTLTVSNMSPEDSSIYLCSVEPRRSPYDRIYGYTFGSGTRLTVV.

This sequence joins TRBV20-1 and TRBJ1-3, with TRBD1 as a possible D gene (5 bases). Trimming stripped 6 bases from V and 6 bases from J, with 9 bases between. Germline CDR1 and CDR2: DFQATT and SNEGSKA (reference sequence). CDR3 length equals 11 residues. CDR3: CSARVVNTIYF. CDR3 DNA: TGCAGTGCCAGGGTTGTAAACACCATATATTTT.

This clone was recorded at least ten times. V and J are TRBV10-3 and TRBJ2-1; TRBD2 is a possible D gene (6 bases). Germline V gene sequence: CDR1 ENHRY, CDR2 SYGVKD. V was trimmed by 6 bases and J by 12 bases, leaving 15 bases between them. This CDR3 is built from 12 residues. The CDR3 DNA sequence: TGTGCCATCAGGACCTTGGGAGGTGGGCAGTTCTTC. Its translation is CAIRTLGGGQFF.

The rearrangement links TRBV7-9 to TRBJ1-2; D perhaps matches TRBD1 (5 bases). Germline CDR1 and CDR2: SEHNR and FQNEAQ (reference sequence). The CDR3 has 13 amino acids. Trimming took 3 bases from V and 6 from J, leaving 11 bases between them. CDR3 protein: CASSLGGNNGYTF. The CDR3 DNA reads as TGTGCCAGCAGCTTGGGGGGAAACAATGGCTACACCTTC.

The genes are TRBV4-2 and TRBJ2-3; 11 nucleotides align to TRBD2. The ends lost 2 bases at V and 2 bases at J; junction bases unmatched: 3. The CDR3 is made up of 16 amino acids. Germline V lookup: CDR1 LGHNA, CDR2 YNFKEQ. The chain's CDR3 is CASSQLLAGATDTQYF. The CDR3 DNA sequence: TGTGCCAGCAGCCAACTACTAGCGGGAGCCACAGATACGCAGTATTTT.

The genes are TRBV27 and TRBJ1-1; TRBD1 is a possible D gene (5 bases). Germline-derived CDR1 and CDR2 are MNHEY and SMNVEV (reference sequence). V was trimmed by 6 bases and J by 1 base, leaving 9 bases between them. This CDR3 is built from 13 residues. The CDR3 coding sequence is TGTGCCAGCAGAAATACAGGGAACACTGAAGCTTTCTTT. It specifies CASRNTGNTEAFF.

The chain combines TRBV19 with TRBJ2-1; 10 nucleotides agree with TRBD1. The CDR3 consists of 14 residues. With 7 bases clipped from V and 6 bases from J, the junction kept 6 bases outside the gene matches. CDR1 and CDR2 (germline): LNHDA, SQIVND (reference sequence). The CDR3 is CASKLDRGSNEQFF. CDR3 DNA sequence: TGTGCCAGTAAATTGGACAGGGGGTCCAATGAGCAGTTCTTC.

The table lists this clone with a count of one. The chain couples TRBV5-1 to TRBJ1-2; tentative D call: TRBD1 (6 bases). The V gene lost 1 base and the J gene lost 4 bases, with 11 bases spanning the gap. Germline V gene lookup returns CDR1 SGHRS and CDR2 YFSETQ. CDR3 length: 14 amino acids. As DNA, the CDR3 is TGCGCCAGCAGCTTGAGGGGGACCGCCTATGGCTACACCTTC. It specifies CASSLRGTAYGYTF.

V usage is TRBV24-1 and J usage is TRBJ2-5; D may be TRBD2 (6 bases). Per germline, CDR1 KGHDR and CDR2 SFDVKD. CDR3 size: 17 residues. The V end was cut by 3 bases, the J end by 7 bases, with 23 bases between. The CDR3, as DNA: TGTGCCACCAGTGATGCGGGAAAGTTGGAGGCCGTCGGGACCCAGTACTTC. Amino acids: CATSDAGKLEAVGTQYF.